This T cell receptor (beta chain) was captured in a study of shared clonotypes between healthy human individuals. It was into CD45RA+ naive and CD45RA-negative memory subsets that the CD4+ cells were split. This CDR3 region has 15 residues. Germline V CDR1 and CDR2: MGHRA, YSYEKL. Trimming at V came to 1 base and at J to 4 bases, leaving 6 bases not matched to a gene. The authors ran the assay at deep level. Libraries were prepared by immunoSEQ multiplex PCR; TCRdb keeps only in-frame clonotypes and omits some of them. The sample yields some 1,100,000 clones, approximately 78% seen once. This clone appeared many times.

The V call is TRBV4-1, the J call TRBJ2-5; 7 nucleotides agree with TRBD2. The source is a man aged 18 to 29 in good health. Some clones in this sample may be carry-over from other donors' samples. The sample taken for sequencing was memory CD4+ T cells from PBMCs. As to subset: CD45RA-negative fraction. Written as DNA, the CDR3 is TGCGCCAGCAGCCAAGCTAGCGGCGGCGGAGAGACCCAGTACTTC. It translates to CASSQASGGGETQYF.